The 14 T cell receptor beta chains listed next were all sequenced from one sample in a study of CD8+CD57+ T cells in acquired aplastic anemia. Flow cytometry had shown expanded CD8+CD57+ cells in the patients chosen for sequencing. TCR beta VDJ and CDR3 profiles were obtained from a genomic DNA template. TCRdb called the reads again in MiXCR, with one record for every CDR3 protein. The table includes 200,000 to 300,000 distinct CDR3 sequences, around half detected once. Sample: sorted CD4+, CD8+, or CD8+CD57+ T cells (not recorded which) from PBMCs. These receptors originate from a human donor with aplastic anemia.

This clonotype was detected many times. CDR3 nucleotide sequence: TGTGCCAGCAGTTACAAGGCATCCGGGGAGCTGTTTTTT. Translation: CASSYKASGELFF. The chain has TRBV9 and TRBJ2-2; no clear D. Trimming took off 5 bases at V and 6 bases at J, with 11 bases between the two ends. The germline CDR1 and CDR2 sequences are SGDLS and YYNGEE. The CDR3 has 13 amino acids.

The V and J genes are TRBV20-1 and TRBJ1-1; 9 bases agree with TRBD1. CDR3 length: 16 residues. The junction had 18 bases not matched to a gene; V was cut back by 2 bases and J by 11 bases. The germline CDR1 and CDR2 sequences are DFQATT and SNEGSKA (reference sequence). The CDR3 spells CSARPMMLAGQGYAFF. CDR3 sequence (DNA): TGCAGTGCTAGACCGATGATGCTAGCGGGACAGGGTTACGCTTTCTTT.

This clonotype was seen many times. This chain connects TRBV7-2 to TRBJ2-4; unclear D gene. CDR3 length: 14 residues. V lost 5 bases and J lost 0, with 8 bases in between. Germline V gene lookup returns CDR1 SGHTA and CDR2 FQGNSA. For the CDR3, the DNA is TGTGCCAGCAGCGAAAAACTAGCCAAAAACATTCAGTACTTC. Its protein product is CASSEKLAKNIQYF.

Details on this clonotype: A much larger clone lies a single base off, so this may be a read error. The chain is built from TRBV6-1 and TRBJ1-5; D uncertain. There are 14 residues in the CDR3. Looked up from germline, CDR1 is MNHNS and CDR2 is SASEGT. With 5 bases removed from V and 6 bases from J, the gap between germline ends came to 14 bases. In nucleotides, the CDR3 is TGTGCCAGCAGTTATGGGGATGAAGGTCAGCCCCAGCATTTT. Translated: CASSYGDEGQPQHF.

This clonotype came up many times. The chain couples TRBV7-9 to TRBJ1-4, with D unresolved. CDR1 and CDR2 (germline): SEHNR, FQNEAQ (reference sequence). The CDR3 extends over 15 amino acids. Trimming pared 0 bases from V and 6 bases from J, leaving 11 bases between. CDR3 nucleotides: TGTGCCAGCAGCTTAGCGCGGGGAGTCGATGAAAAACTGTTTTTT. Protein product: CASSLARGVDEKLFF. The variable domain in full, completed from reference TRBV7-9 and TRBJ1-4, reads DTGVSQNPRHKITKRGQNVTFRCDPISEHNRLYWYRQTLGQGPEFLTYFQNEAQLEKSRLLSDRFSAERPKGSFSTLEIQRTEQGDSAMYLCASSLARGVDEKLFFGSGTQLSVL.

The V call is TRBV19, the J call TRBJ2-6; D possibly uses TRBD1 or TRBD2 (7 bases each). Germline lookup yields CDR1 LNHDA and CDR2 SQIVND (reference sequence). The CDR3 contains 17 residues. Deletions cut 5 bases from V and 4 bases from J, with 18 bases between. The CDR3 DNA follows: TGTGCCAGTAGTTTACAGGGGAGGGGAGCAGGGGCCAACGTCCTGACTTTC. Its protein product is CASSLQGRGAGANVLTF.

This clonotype was detected many times. The rearrangement joins TRBV9 to TRBJ2-1; D is possibly TRBD2 (5 bases). Per the germline V gene, CDR1 is SGDLS and CDR2 is YYNGEE. The CDR3 runs to 15 residues. V lost 4 bases to trimming and J lost 3 bases, with 14 bases between them. CDR3 DNA sequence: TGTGCCAGCAGCCCAACCCGGAGGAGCTACAATGAGCAGTTCTTC. It encodes CASSPTRRSYNEQFF.

This clonotype was counted many times. CDR3 sequence: CAADPGTGAYNEQFF. The CDR3 DNA sequence: TGTGCCGCTGACCCCGGGACAGGGGCATACAATGAGCAGTTCTTC. This rearrangement joins TRBV19 to TRBJ2-1, with 10 positions matching TRBD1. The germline V gene encodes CDR1 LNHDA and CDR2 SQIVND (reference sequence). The trim removed 11 bases at V and 4 bases at J, leaving 11 bases unmatched. The CDR3 covers 15 residues.

The chain joins TRBV20-1 to TRBJ1-1; unclear D gene. V was trimmed by 3 bases and J by 5 bases, leaving 7 bases between them. The CDR3 is 11 residues long. The germline gives CDR1 DFQATT, CDR2 SNEGSKA (reference sequence). CDR3 coding DNA: TGCAGTGCTAGCGGCAGGACTGAAGCTTTCTTT. This sequence encodes CSASGRTEAFF.

This clonotype occurred many times. This sequence joins TRBV4-2 and TRBJ2-3; no firm D call. The V gene's germline CDR1 is LGHNA and CDR2 YNFKEQ. This CDR3 spans 15 amino acids. The V end lost 1 base, the J end lost 4 bases, and 12 bases lay between the germline ends. CDR3 residues: CASSQASGASDTQYF. The CDR3 DNA is TGTGCCAGCAGCCAAGCATCCGGAGCCTCAGATACGCAGTATTTT.

This clonotype was seen repeatedly, ten times or more. The chain recombines TRBV7-6 with TRBJ1-2; D remains unclear. There are 14 residues in the CDR3. V was cut by 5 bases and J by 0 bases, with 10 bases left in between. Germline V lookup: CDR1 SGHVS, CDR2 FNYEAQ. The CDR3 sequence: CASSPNGANYGYTF. The DNA for the CDR3 is TGTGCCAGCAGCCCCAACGGGGCTAACTATGGCTACACCTTC.

The chain employs TRBV19 and TRBJ1-2, with TRBD1 matching over 9 bases. The CDR3 has 14 residues. Trimming cost V 6 bases and J 4 bases; bases outside gene matches: 6. In germline, CDR1 is LNHDA, CDR2 SQIVND (reference sequence). CDR3 sequence (DNA): TGTGCCAGTAGAAAGGACAGGGGAACCTATGGCTACACCTTC. Its protein is CASRKDRGTYGYTF.

This clonotype was picked up many times. The rearrangement joins TRBV2 to TRBJ1-1, with 9 bases identical to TRBD1. There are 16 residues in the CDR3. From germline, CDR1 is SNHLY and CDR2 FYNNEI. The V and J ends lost 8 bases and 6 bases, in that order; junction bases with no gene match: 16. The CDR3 here is CASAGTGWKRRAEAFF. Written as DNA, the CDR3 is TGTGCCAGCGCAGGGACAGGGTGGAAGAGAAGAGCTGAAGCTTTCTTT. The whole variable domain, remainder taken from reference TRBV2 and TRBJ1-1, is EPEVTQTPSHQVTQMGQEVILRCVPISNHLYFYWYRQILGQKVEFLVSFYNNEISEKSEIFDDQFSVERPDGSNFTLKIRSTKLEDSAMYFCASAGTGWKRRAEAFFGQGTRLTVV.

This clonotype was recorded at least ten times. The chain couples TRBV7-2 to TRBJ2-7; D uncertain. The CDR3 is 14 residues long. Trimming removed 4 bases at V and 2 bases at J, with 12 bases between. Germline V CDR1 and CDR2: SGHTA, FQGNSA. The CDR3 reads CASSSSDQAYEQYF. The DNA of the CDR3 is TGTGCCAGCAGCTCCTCTGACCAGGCCTACGAGCAGTACTTC.